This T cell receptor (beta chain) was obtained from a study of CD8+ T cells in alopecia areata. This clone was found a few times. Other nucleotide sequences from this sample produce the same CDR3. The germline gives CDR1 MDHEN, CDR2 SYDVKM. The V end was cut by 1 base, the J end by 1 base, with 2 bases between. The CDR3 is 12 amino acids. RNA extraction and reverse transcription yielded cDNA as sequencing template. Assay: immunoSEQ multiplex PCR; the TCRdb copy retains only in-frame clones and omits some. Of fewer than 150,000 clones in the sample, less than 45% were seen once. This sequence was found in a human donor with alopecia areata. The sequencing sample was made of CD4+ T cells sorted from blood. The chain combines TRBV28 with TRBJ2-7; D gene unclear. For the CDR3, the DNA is TGTGCCAGCAGTTTATATTCCTACGAGCAGTACTTC. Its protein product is CASSLYSYEQYF. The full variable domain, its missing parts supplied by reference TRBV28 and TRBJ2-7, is DVKVTQSSRYLVKRTGEKVFLECVQDMDHENMFWYRQDPGLGLRLIYFSYDVKMKEKGDIPEGYSVSREKKERFSLILESASTNQTSMYLCASSLYSYEQYFGPGTRLTVT.